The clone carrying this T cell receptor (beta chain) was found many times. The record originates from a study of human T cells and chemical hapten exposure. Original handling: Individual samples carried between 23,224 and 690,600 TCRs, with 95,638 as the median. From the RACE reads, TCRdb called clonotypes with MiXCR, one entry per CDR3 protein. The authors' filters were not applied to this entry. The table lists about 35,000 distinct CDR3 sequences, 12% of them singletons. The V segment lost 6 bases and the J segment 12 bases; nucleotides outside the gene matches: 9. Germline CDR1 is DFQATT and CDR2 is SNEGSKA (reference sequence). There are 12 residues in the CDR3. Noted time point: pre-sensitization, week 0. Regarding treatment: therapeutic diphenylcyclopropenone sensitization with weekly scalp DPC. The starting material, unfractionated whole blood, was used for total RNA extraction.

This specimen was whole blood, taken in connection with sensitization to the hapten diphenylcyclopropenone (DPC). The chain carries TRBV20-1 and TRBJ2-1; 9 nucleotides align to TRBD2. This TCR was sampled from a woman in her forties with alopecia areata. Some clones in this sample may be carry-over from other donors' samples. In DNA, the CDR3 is TGCAGTGCGCGGACTAGCGAGGGTGGGCAGTTCTTC. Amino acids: CSARTSEGGQFF.